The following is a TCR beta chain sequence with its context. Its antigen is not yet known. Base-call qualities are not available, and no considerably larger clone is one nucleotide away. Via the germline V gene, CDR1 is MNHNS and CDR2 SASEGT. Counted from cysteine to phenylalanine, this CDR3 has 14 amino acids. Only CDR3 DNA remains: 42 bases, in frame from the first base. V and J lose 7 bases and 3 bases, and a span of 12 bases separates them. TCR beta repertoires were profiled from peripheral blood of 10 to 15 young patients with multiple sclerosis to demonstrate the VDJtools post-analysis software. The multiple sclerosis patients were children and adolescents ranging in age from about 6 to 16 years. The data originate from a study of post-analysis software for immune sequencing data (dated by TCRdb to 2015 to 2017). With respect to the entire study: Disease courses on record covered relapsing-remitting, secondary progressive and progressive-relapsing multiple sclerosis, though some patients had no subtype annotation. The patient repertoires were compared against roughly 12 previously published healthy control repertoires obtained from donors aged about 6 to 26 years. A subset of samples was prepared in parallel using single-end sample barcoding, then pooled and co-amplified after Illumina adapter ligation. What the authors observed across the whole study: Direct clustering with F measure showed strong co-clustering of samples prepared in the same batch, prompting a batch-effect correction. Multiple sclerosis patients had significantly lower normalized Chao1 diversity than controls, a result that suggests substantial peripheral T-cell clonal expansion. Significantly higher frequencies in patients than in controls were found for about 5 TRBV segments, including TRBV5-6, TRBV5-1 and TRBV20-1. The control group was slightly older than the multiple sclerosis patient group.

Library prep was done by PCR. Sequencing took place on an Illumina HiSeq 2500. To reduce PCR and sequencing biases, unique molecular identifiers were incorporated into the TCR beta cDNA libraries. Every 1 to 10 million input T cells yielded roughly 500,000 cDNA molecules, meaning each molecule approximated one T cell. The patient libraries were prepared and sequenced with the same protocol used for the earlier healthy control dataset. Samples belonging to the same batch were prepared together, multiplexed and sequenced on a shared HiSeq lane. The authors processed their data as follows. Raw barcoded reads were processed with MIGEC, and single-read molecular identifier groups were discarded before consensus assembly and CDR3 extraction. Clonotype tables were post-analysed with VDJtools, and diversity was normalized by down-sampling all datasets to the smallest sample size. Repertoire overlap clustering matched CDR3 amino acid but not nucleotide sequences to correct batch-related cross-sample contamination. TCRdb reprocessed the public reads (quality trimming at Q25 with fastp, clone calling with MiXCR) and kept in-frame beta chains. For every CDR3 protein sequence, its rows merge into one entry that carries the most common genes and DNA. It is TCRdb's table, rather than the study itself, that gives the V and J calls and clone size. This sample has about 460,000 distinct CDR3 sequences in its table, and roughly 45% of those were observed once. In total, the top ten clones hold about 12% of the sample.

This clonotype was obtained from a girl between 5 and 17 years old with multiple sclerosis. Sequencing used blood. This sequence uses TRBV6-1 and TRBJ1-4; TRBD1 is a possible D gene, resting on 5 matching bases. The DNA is TGTGCCAGCACCTGGACATCATCTAATGAAAAACTGTTTTTT. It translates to CASTWTSSNEKLFF.